This record looks at one T cell receptor (beta chain) sequence and its context. Antigen unknown. The record originates from a study of radiotherapy plus CTLA-4 blockade in lung cancer. TCRdb's table, derived via immunoSEQ multiplex PCR, lists solely in-frame clones and lacks some. This table has roughly 110,000 clones, roughly 84% appearing once. The V gene lost 8 bases and the J gene lost 0 bases, with 10 bases spanning the gap. This CDR3 contains 13 residues. CDR1 and CDR2 (germline): SGHTA, FQGTGA. Study conclusions and caveats: Response, reportedly, was best predicted by interferon-beta along with early blood T cell clone dynamics.

The sequence came from a human donor with non-small cell lung cancer that progressed on radiotherapy plus ipilimumab. Some clones in this sample may be carry-over from other donors' samples. This chain links TRBV7-3 with TRBJ2-5; TRBD1 might be the D (6 bases). The sample was peripheral blood, taken from a patient treated with radiotherapy plus ipilimumab. In DNA form, the CDR3 reads TGTGCCAGCGCCACAGGGTACCAAGAGACCCAGTACTTC. Translated: CASATGYQETQYF.